This T cell receptor beta chain was documented in a study of blood T cell repertoires in COVID-19. Categorization into cohorts depended on clinical history that participants reported. Germline V gene data show CDR1 as LGHDT and CDR2 as YNNKEL (reference sequence). The CDR3 spans 18 residues. V gave up 0 bases and J gave up 0 bases; unmatched junction bases: 8. Per the original data handling: For nucleated cells, counts were estimated from reference gene primer amplification. Profiling relied on immunoSEQ multiplex PCR, and the TCRdb table lists in-frame clones only, not all of them. V, J and clone size were drawn from that table, and D and trimming were deduced from the DNA. The table lists 130,000 to 150,000 clones, about 80% of them singletons.

The sequencing input was PBMCs or T cells enriched from blood (not recorded which). The chain joins TRBV3-1 (or the pseudogene TRBV3-2) to TRBJ2-3; TRBD2 matches at 8 bases. The clonotype originates from a man aged 45-60 years who had recovered from COVID-19. This chain's CDR3 is CASSQDLRAGESTDTQYF. In nucleotides, the CDR3 is TGTGCCAGCAGCCAAGATCTCAGAGCGGGGGAAAGCACAGATACGCAGTATTTT.